This T cell receptor (beta chain) was recovered during a study of Ad26.COV2.S vaccination and SARS-CoV-2 variants. Described treatment: approximately 18 received Ad26.COV2.S at low or high dose, single or two shots; about 5 received placebo; per-sample allocation not given. Collection of the samples took place on day 63 after the first injection of vaccine or placebo. The CDR3 has 17 residues. J gave up 4 bases and V 6 bases, and 10 bases lay outside the gene matches. Germline V gene sequence: CDR1 SGHVS, CDR2 FQNEAQ. Using immunoSEQ multiplex PCR, the repertoire was profiled, and TCRdb retains in-frame clones only, with some absent. The sample includes approximately 410,000 clones, 88% seen only once; the top ten take 3.6%.

The origin of this receptor is a person aged 18-65 years who received the Ad26.COV2.S COVID-19 vaccine or a placebo. J is TRBJ1-6 and V is TRBV7-8; 9 bases match TRBD1. Sequencing was performed on peripheral blood, taken in a trial of Ad26.COV2.S vaccine versus placebo. CDR3 amino acids: CASRNTGGGGYNSPLHF. The DNA of the CDR3 is TGTGCCAGCAGGAATACAGGGGGCGGGGGGTATAATTCACCCCTCCACTTT.